This T cell receptor (beta chain) was found in a study of blood T cell repertoires in COVID-19. Study in general: Samples taken during acute and convalescent COVID-19 were collected in the United States, Italy and Spain.

Trimming removed 3 bases from V and 7 bases from J, with 5 bases in between. Germline loops: CDR1 SGDLS, CDR2 YYNGEE. The CDR3 spans 11 residues. Data came from immunoSEQ multiplex PCR; TCRdb stores just in-frame clones and leaves some out. Among about 670,000 clones listed, just under 90% were seen once. This chain joins TRBV9 and TRBJ2-1; D is undetermined. Material: peripheral blood. The source is a woman aged 18-29 years with acute or convalescent COVID-19. CDR3 sequence (DNA): TGTGCCAGCAGCGAGACTAATGAGCAGTTCTTC. As protein: CASSETNEQFF. The whole variable domain, remainder taken from reference TRBV9 and TRBJ2-1, is DSGVTQTPKHLITATGQRVTLRCSPRSGDLSVYWYQQSLDQGLQFLIQYYNGEERAKGNILERFSAQQFPDLHSELNLSSLELGDSALYFCASSETNEQFFGPGTRLTVL.